Listed below are T cell receptor beta chains from one sample, sequenced in a study of cytomegalovirus exposure and HLA in healthy donors. Measured with immunoSEQ multiplex PCR; TCRdb has only the in-frame clones, and not every one. The table lists about 210,000 clones. The material sequenced was PBMCs. The receptors shown here come from a woman in her twenties or thirties in good health and CMV-seropositive. Both conserved end residues are part of each CDR3. D genes are given only for firm matches.

d_call j_call v_call cdr3_nt cdr3_aa
TRBD1 TRBJ1-1 TRBV5-4 TGTGCCAGCAGCCCACAGGGGGCGGGCACTGAAGCTTTCTTT CASSPQGAGTEAFF
TRBD2 TRBJ2-1 TRBV5-1 TGCGCCAGCAGCCCGGGACATAGCGGGGTACCCTACAATGAGCAGTTCTTC CASSPGHSGVPYNEQFF
TRBD2 TRBJ2-1 TRBV4-1 TGCGCCAGCAGCCAGACTAGCGGGAACCCGGGGGAGCAGTTCTTC CASSQTSGNPGEQFF
TRBD2 TRBJ2-7 TRBV5-1 TGCGCCAGCAGCGTGCTAGCGGGGGGGTCCGGTGCCTACGAGCAGTACTTC CASSVLAGGSGAYEQYF
TRBD1 TRBJ1-2 TRBV6-5 TGTGCCAGCACCGACAGGGTGAGGGGCTACACCTTC CASTDRVRGYTF
TRBD2 TRBJ2-7 TRBV10-3 TGTGCCATCAGTGAGTCGGGGCTAGCGGGAGCGGGAGAGCAGTACTTC CAISESGLAGAGEQYF
. TRBJ2-7 TRBV29-1 TGCAGCGTACAGGGTGTACGGTACGAGCAGTACTTC CSVQGVRYEQYF
TRBD2 TRBJ2-1 TRBV9 TGTGCCAGCAGCTCTACTAGCGGGAGGTACAATGAGCAGTTCTTC CASSSTSGRYNEQFF
TRBD2 TRBJ2-1 TRBV20-1 TGCAGTGTCCAAGCGGGAGAGTTTAAGTTCTTC CSVQAGEFKFF
. TRBJ2-7 TRBV25-1 TGTGCCAGCAGTCCGACGGAGATCTCCTACGAGCAGTACTTC CASSPTEISYEQYF
. TRBJ2-5 TRBV11-2 TGTGCCAGCAGCCGGGACTCGCAAGAGACCCAGTACTTC CASSRDSQETQYF
. TRBJ2-7 TRBV11-3 TGTGCCAGCAGCTTAGATGGGCTAGCCGCCTCCGGCGAGCAGTACTTC CASSLDGLAASGEQYF
TRBD2 TRBJ2-1 TRBV4-2 TGTGCCAGCAGCCAAGAGCTCTTAGCGGGAGACGGCTACAATGAGCAGTTCTTC CASSQELLAGDGYNEQFF
. TRBJ2-1 TRBV7-9 TGTGCCAGCAGCTTATTATCCGGTTGGGCCGAGAATGAGCAGTTCTTC CASSLLSGWAENEQFF
TRBD1 TRBJ1-3 TRBV30 TGTGCCTGTTCTAACAGGGGGCTAGGAAACACCATATATTTT CACSNRGLGNTIYF
TRBD1 TRBJ1-2 TRBV29-1 TGCAGCGTTGAAGATCCTTACAGGGGTGGCTACACCTTC CSVEDPYRGGYTF
TRBD2 TRBJ2-2 TRBV10-1 TGCGCCAGCAGTGAGACCAGCGGGGGATTCACCGGGGAGCTGTTTTTT CASSETSGGFTGELFF
TRBD1 TRBJ2-7 TRBV29-1 TGCAGCGTTGAAAGGGGGGACAGGCCGTACGAGCAGTACTTC CSVERGDRPYEQYF
TRBD1 TRBJ1-1 TRBV19 TGTGCCAGTAAGTCTGGGGACAGGGGCACTGAAGCTTTCTTT CASKSGDRGTEAFF
. TRBJ2-5 TRBV5-1 TGCGCCAGCAGCACCGTCAGCCCCAGCGGCCAAGAGACCCAGTACTTC CASSTVSPSGQETQYF
. TRBJ1-1 TRBV6-6 TGTGCCAGCAGGAGCACTGAAGCTTTCTTT CASRSTEAFF
. TRBJ2-1 TRBV6-1 TGTGCCAGCAGTGGAACTCCCTTTGGGGCGAGTAATGAGCAGTTCTTC CASSGTPFGASNEQFF
TRBD1 TRBJ1-5 TRBV18 TGTGCCAGCTCACTCACCGGGACAGCAAATCAGCCCCAGCATTTT CASSLTGTANQPQHF
TRBD2 TRBJ2-5 TRBV28 TGTGCCAGCAGCCGACTAGCGGGAGATATAAAGACCCAGTACTTC CASSRLAGDIKTQYF
. TRBJ1-2 TRBV6-5 TGTGCCAGCAGTTACTTTCAGGGGTCCCCTCTTCGGGGCTACACCTTC CASSYFQGSPLRGYTF
TRBD2 TRBJ2-3 TRBV15 TGTGCCACCAGCACTCCCGGGAGCGCGGGAGCAGCAGATACGCAGTATTTT CATSTPGSAGAADTQYF
. TRBJ2-5 TRBV5-1 TGCGCCAGCAGCTTCTCGGACTCCACGAGGAGAGAGACCCAGTACTTC CASSFSDSTRRETQYF
. TRBJ2-7 TRBV4-1 TGCGCCAGCAGCCCGACCCCGACAGGTAGCTCCTACGAGCAGTACTTC CASSPTPTGSSYEQYF
TRBD2 TRBJ2-2 TRBV6-6 TGTGCCAGCAGTTATGGGGGGACTAGGGGGACCGGGGAGCTGTTTTTT CASSYGGTRGTGELFF
. TRBJ2-7 TRBV6-1 TGTGCCAGCAGTGAAGCGCTACCCTACGAGCAGTACTTC CASSEALPYEQYF
. TRBJ1-3 TRBV9 TGTGCCAGCAGCGTAGGGGCCGGGACATACGGAAACACCATATATTTT CASSVGAGTYGNTIYF
. TRBJ2-3 TRBV30 TGTGCCTGGAGTGTACGTCGGACAGATACGCAGTATTTT CAWSVRRTDTQYF
. TRBJ1-4 TRBV5-8 TGTGCCAGCAGCCTGGGGGCGCGGGGGGGTGAAAAACTGTTTTTT CASSLGARGGEKLFF
. TRBJ1-3 TRBV4-3 TGCGCCAGCAGCCAAGAAAGGGGACATTCCATATATTTT CASSQERGHSIYF
. TRBJ2-3 TRBV19 TGTGCCAGTAGTATAGCCCCCCCAGGGCTCTCGCAGTATTTT CASSIAPPGLSQYF
TRBD1 TRBJ2-7 TRBV4-1 TGCGCCAGCAGCCTCCAGACAGGGGTATCCTACGAGCAGTACTTC CASSLQTGVSYEQYF
. TRBJ1-2 TRBV6-5 TGTGCCAGCACCCCGGGAACATCTAACTATGGCTACACCTTC CASTPGTSNYGYTF
. TRBJ1-1 TRBV28 TGTGCCAGCAGTTTCTCGCGCAGGGGAGGGACTGAAGCTTTCTTT CASSFSRRGGTEAFF
. TRBJ2-7 TRBV2 TGTGCCAGCGTACTTGCGGGTCGGTACGAGCAGTACTTC CASVLAGRYEQYF
. TRBJ1-5 TRBV7-2 TGTGCCAGCAGCTTAGTGGTGTCCGGGAATCAGCCCCAGCATTTT CASSLVVSGNQPQHF
. TRBJ2-1 TRBV5-1 TGCGCCAGCAGCTTGGCCGTGGGTCAGGCGTACAATGAGCAGTTCTTC CASSLAVGQAYNEQFF
TRBD1 TRBJ2-1 TRBV25-1 TGTGCCAGCAGTGAACCCCCCGACAGGGGGCTAATCTACAATGAGCAGTTCTTC CASSEPPDRGLIYNEQFF
. TRBJ1-1 TRBV7-6 TGTGCCAGCAGCCGTAAAATCGAGGAGAACACTGAAGCTTTCTTT CASSRKIEENTEAFF
TRBD1 TRBJ2-5 TRBV10-3 TGTGCCATCAGCCGGGACAGTGGACAAGAGACCCAGTACTTC CAISRDSGQETQYF
TRBD1 TRBJ1-4 TRBV18 TGTGCCAGCTCACCCGGGACAGGAAATGAAAAACTGTTTTTT CASSPGTGNEKLFF
. TRBJ2-5 TRBV7-9 TGTGCCAGCAGCGAACAGGTCCAAGAGACCCAGTACTTC CASSEQVQETQYF
. TRBJ2-5 TRBV6-5 TGTGCCAGCACCAACGGGATGGGTTTGGAGCAGTACTTC CASTNGMGLEQYF
TRBD1 TRBJ1-5 TRBV6-1 TGTGCCAGCCATCTAGGGACAGCGGCTCAGCCCCAGCATTTT CASHLGTAAQPQHF
. TRBJ1-5 TRBV4-1 TGCGCCAGCAGCCAAGTGGGACTGATTAATCAGCCCCAGCATTTT CASSQVGLINQPQHF
TRBD2 TRBJ2-1 TRBV30 TGTGCCTTCACTAGCGGGAGGGCCAGTCTCAATGAGCAGTTCTTC CAFTSGRASLNEQFF
. TRBJ1-1 TRBV5-4 TGTGCCAGCAGCTTGCCAGGGGACACTGAAGCTTTCTTT CASSLPGDTEAFF
. TRBJ2-1 TRBV25-1 TGTGCCAGCAAAGGACGCCCGCAGGGAATGCAGTTCTTC CASKGRPQGMQFF
. TRBJ2-7 TRBV5-6 TGTGCCAGCAGCTTGTGGGGGGGCGGCGGCTACGAGCAGTACTTC CASSLWGGGGYEQYF